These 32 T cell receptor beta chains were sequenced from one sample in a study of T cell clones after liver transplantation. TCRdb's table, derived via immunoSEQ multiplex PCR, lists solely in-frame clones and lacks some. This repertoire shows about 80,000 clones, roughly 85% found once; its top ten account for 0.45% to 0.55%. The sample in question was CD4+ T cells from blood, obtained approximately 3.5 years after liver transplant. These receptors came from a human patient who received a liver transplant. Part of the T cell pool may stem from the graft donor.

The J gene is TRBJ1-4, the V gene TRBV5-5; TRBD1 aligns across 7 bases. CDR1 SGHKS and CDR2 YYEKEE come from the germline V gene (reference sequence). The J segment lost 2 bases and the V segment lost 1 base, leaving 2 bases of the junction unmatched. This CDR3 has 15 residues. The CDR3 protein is CASSLLTGTNEKLFF. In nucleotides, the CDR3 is TGTGCCAGCAGCTTGTTGACAGGGACTAATGAAAAACTGTTTTTT.

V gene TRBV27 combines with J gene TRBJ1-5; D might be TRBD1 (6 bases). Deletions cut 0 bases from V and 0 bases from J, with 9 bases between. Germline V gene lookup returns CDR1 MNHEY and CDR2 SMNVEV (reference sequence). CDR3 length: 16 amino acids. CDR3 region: CASSLSQGGSNQPQHF. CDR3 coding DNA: TGTGCCAGCAGTTTATCACAGGGAGGTAGCAATCAGCCCCAGCATTTT.

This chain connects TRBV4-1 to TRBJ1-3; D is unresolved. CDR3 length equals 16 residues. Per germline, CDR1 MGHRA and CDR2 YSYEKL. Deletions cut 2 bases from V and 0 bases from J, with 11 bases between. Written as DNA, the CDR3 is TGCGCCAGCAGCCAACGGCCGGGTTCCTCTGGAAACACCATATATTTT. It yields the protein CASSQRPGSSGNTIYF.

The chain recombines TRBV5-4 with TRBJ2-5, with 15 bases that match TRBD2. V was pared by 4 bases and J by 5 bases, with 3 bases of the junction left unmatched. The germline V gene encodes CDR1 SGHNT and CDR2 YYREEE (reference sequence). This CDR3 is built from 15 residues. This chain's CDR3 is CASSPGLAGGETQYF. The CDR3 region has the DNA TGTGCCAGCAGCCCTGGACTAGCGGGGGGGGAGACCCAGTACTTC. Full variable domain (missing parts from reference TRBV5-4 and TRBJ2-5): ETGVTQSPTHLIKTRGQQVTLRCSSQSGHNTVSWYQQALGQGPQFIFQYYREEENGRGNFPPRFSGLQFPNYSSELNVNALELDDSALYLCASSPGLAGGETQYFGPGTRLLVL.

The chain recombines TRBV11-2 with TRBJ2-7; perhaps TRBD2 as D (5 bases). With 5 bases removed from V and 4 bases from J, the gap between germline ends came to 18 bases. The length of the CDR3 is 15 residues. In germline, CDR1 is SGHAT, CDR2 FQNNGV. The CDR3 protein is CASSPGSRVRYEQYF. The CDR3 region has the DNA TGTGCCAGCAGCCCCGGCTCGCGGGTCCGGTACGAGCAGTACTTC.

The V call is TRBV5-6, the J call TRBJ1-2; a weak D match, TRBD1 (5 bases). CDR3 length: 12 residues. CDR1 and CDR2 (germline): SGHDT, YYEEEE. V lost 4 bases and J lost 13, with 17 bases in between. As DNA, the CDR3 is TGTGCCAGCAGCGTCGTGGGAGGGGAGGGCACCTTC. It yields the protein CASSVVGGEGTF.

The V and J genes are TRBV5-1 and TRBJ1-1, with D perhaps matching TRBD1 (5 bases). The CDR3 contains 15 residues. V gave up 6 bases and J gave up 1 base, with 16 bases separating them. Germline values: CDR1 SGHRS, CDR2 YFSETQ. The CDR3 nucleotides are TGCGCCAGCAAGGAGGGGAGAGCTGAGAACACTGAAGCTTTCTTT. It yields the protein CASKEGRAENTEAFF.

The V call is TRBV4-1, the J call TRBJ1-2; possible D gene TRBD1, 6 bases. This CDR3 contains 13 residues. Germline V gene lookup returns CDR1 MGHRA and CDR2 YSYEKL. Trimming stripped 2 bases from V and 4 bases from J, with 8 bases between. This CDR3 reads CASSQSGVYGYTF. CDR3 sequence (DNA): TGCGCCAGCAGCCAATCAGGGGTCTATGGCTACACCTTC.

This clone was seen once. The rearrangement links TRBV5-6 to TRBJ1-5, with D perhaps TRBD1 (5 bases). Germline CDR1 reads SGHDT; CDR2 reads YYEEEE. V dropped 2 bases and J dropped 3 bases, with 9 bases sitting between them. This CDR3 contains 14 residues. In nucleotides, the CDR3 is TGTGCCAGCAGCTTTAGGGGAAACAATCAGCCCCAGCATTTT. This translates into CASSFRGNNQPQHF.

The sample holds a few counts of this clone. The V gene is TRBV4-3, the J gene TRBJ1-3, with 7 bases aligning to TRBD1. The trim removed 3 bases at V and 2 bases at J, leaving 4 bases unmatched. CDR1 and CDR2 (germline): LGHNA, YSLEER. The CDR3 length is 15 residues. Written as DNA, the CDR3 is TGCGCCAGCAGCCAGCTCAGGGGGACTGGAAACACCATATATTTT. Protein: CASSQLRGTGNTIYF.

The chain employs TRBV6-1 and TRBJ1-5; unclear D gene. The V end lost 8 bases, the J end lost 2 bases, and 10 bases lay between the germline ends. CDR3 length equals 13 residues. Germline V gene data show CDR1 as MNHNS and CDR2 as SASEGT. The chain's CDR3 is CASEEGGNQPQHF. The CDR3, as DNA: TGTGCCAGCGAGGAGGGCGGCAATCAGCCCCAGCATTTT.

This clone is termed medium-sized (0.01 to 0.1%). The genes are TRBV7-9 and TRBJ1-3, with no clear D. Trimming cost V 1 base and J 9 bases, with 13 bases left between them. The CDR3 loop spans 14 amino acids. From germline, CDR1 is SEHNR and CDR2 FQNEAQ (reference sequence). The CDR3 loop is CASSLVQFDSTIYF. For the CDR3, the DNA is TGTGCCAGCAGCTTAGTGCAATTCGATAGCACCATATATTTT.

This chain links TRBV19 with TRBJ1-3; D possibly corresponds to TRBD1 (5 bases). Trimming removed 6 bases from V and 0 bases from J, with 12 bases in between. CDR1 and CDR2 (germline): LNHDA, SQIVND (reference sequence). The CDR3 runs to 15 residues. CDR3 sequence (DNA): TGTGCCAGTAGCCCACAGGAGAACTCTGGAAACACCATATATTTT. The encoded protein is CASSPQENSGNTIYF.

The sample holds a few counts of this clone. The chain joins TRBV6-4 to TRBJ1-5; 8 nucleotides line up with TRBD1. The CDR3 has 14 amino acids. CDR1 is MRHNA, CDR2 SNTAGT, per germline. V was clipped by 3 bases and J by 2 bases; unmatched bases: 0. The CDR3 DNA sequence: TGTGCCAGCAGTGAGACAGGGGGCAATCAGCCCCAGCATTTT. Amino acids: CASSETGGNQPQHF.

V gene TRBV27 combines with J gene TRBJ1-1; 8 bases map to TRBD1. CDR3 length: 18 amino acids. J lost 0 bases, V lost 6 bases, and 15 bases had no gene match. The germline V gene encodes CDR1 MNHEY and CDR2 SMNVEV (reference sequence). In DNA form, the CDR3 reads TGTGCCAGCAGCAGGGGGCGCTTATTCGATCAGCTGAACACTGAAGCTTTCTTT. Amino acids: CASSRGRLFDQLNTEAFF.

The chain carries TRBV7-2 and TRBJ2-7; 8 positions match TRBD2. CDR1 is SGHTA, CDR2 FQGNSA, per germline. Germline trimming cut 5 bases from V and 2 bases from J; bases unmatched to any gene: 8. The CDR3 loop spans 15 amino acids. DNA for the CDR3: TGTGCCAGCAGCATAGGACTAGCCCACACCTACGAGCAGTACTTC. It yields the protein CASSIGLAHTYEQYF.

The CDR3 bases are TGTGCCAGCAGGCTCCGGGACGGGAAGACAGATACGCAGTATTTT. This codes for CASRLRDGKTDTQYF. The chain has TRBV7-9 and TRBJ2-3; D tentatively reads TRBD1 or TRBD2 (5 bases each). Germline values: CDR1 SEHNR, CDR2 FQNEAQ (reference sequence). This CDR3 has 15 residues. Trimming left V 6 bases short and J 3 bases short, with 16 bases between.

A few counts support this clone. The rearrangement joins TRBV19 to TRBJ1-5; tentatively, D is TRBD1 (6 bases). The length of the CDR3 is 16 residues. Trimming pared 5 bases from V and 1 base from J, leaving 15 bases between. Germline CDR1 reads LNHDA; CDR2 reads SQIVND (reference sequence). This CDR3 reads CASSGGQTLSNQPQHF. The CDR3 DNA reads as TGTGCCAGTAGTGGTGGACAGACTTTAAGCAATCAGCCCCAGCATTTT.

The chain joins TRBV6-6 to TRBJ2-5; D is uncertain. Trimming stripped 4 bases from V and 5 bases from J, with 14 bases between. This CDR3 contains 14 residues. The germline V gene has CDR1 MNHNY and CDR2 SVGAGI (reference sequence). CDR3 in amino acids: CASSLQSFGETQYF. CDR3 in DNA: TGTGCCAGCAGTTTACAGTCTTTCGGGGAGACCCAGTACTTC.

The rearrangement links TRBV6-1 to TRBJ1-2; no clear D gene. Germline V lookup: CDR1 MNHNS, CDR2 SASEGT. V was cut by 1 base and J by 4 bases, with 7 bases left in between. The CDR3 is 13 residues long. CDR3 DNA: TGTGCCAGCAGTGAAGGGGCCTCCTATGGCTACACCTTC. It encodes CASSEGASYGYTF.

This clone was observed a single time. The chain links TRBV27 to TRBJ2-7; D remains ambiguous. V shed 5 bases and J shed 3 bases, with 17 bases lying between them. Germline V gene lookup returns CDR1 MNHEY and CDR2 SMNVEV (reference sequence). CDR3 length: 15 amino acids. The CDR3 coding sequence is TGTGCCAGCAGTCCCTCCGGTTCAGGAGACTACGAGCAGTACTTC. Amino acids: CASSPSGSGDYEQYF.

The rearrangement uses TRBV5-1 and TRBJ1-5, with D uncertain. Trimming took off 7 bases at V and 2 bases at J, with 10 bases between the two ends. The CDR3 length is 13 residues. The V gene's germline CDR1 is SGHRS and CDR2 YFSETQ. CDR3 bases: TGCGCCAGCTCCCCGCAGGGCAATCAGCCCCAGCATTTT. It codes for CASSPQGNQPQHF.

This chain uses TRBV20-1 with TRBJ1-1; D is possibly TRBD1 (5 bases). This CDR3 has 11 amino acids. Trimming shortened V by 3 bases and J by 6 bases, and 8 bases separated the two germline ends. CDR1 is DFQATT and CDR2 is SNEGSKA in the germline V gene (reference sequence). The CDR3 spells CSASSGAEAFF. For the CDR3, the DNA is TGCAGTGCTAGTTCGGGGGCTGAAGCTTTCTTT.

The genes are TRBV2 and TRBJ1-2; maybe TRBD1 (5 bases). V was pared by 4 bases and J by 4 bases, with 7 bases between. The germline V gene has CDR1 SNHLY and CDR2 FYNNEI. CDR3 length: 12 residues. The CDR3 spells CASSGDSYGYTF. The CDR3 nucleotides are TGTGCCAGCAGTGGGGACTCCTATGGCTACACCTTC.

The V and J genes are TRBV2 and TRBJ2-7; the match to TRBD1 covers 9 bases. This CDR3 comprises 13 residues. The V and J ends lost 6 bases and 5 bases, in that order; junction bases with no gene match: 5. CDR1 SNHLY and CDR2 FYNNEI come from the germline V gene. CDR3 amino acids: CASSSTGGNEQYF. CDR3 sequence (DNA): TGTGCCAGCAGCTCGACAGGGGGTAACGAGCAGTACTTC.

In DNA form, the CDR3 reads TGCGCCAGCAGCCGGACAGGGGGCAATCAAGAAGCTTTCTTT. Encoded protein: CASSRTGGNQEAFF. The chain is built from TRBV5-1 and TRBJ1-1, with 11 positions matching TRBD1. The ends lost 4 bases at V and 8 bases at J; junction bases unmatched: 7. The CDR3 is 14 residues long. CDR1 and CDR2 (germline): SGHRS, YFSETQ.

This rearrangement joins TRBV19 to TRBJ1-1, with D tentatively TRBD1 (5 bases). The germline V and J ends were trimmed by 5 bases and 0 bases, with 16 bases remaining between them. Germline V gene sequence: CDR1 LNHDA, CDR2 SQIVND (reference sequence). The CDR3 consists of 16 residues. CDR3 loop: CASSLGAAGLNTEAFF. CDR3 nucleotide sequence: TGTGCCAGTAGTTTGGGAGCGGCAGGGTTGAACACTGAAGCTTTCTTT.

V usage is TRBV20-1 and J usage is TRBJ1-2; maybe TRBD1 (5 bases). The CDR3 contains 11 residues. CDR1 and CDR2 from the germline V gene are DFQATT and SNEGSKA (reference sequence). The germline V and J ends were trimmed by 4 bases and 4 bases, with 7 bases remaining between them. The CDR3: CSAIDSYGYTF. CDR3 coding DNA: TGCAGTGCTATAGACAGCTATGGCTACACCTTC.

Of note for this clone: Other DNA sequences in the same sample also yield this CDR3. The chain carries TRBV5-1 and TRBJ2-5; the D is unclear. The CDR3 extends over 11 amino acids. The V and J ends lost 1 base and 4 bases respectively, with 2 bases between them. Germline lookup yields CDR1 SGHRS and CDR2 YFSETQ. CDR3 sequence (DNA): TGCGCCAGCAGCTTGACAGAGACCCAGTACTTC. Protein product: CASSLTETQYF.

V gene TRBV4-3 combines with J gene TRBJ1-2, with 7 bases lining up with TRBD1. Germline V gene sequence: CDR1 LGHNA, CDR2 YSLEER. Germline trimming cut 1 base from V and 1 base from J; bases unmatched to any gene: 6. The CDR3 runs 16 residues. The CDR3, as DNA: TGCGCCAGCAGCCAAGGTCTCGGGACAGTTAACTATGGCTACACCTTC. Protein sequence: CASSQGLGTVNYGYTF.

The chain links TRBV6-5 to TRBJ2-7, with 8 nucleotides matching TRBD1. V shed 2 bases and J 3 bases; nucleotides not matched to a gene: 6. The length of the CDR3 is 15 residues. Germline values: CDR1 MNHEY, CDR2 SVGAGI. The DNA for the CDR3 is TGTGCCAGCAGTTACGACAGGGGCTCGGGCTACGAGCAGTACTTC. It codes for CASSYDRGSGYEQYF.

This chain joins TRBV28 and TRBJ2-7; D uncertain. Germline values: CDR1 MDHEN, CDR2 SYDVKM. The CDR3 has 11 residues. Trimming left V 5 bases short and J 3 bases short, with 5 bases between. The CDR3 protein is CASSPNYEQYF. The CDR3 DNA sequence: TGTGCCAGCAGTCCCAACTACGAGCAGTACTTC.